This T cell receptor (beta chain) stems from a study of shared clonotypes between healthy human individuals. Study-level findings and limits: Shared across a handful of donors were roughly 5% of the naive CD4 clonotypes.

The protocol was immunoSEQ multiplex PCR, while the TCRdb copy is restricted to in-frame clones and leaves out a portion. The table shows approximately 88,000 clones, with 60% to 70% occurring only once. V was pared by 2 bases and J by 6 bases, with 8 bases of the junction left unmatched. The CDR3 length is 16 residues. Germline V gene sequence: CDR1 SGHTA, CDR2 FQGTGA. On this clone: Its antigen remains unidentified.

The TCR originated in a young man in good health. The sequenced material came from memory CD8+ T cells sorted from blood. Subset described: CD45RO+ cells pooled with CCR7-negative TemRA cells. The chain combines TRBV7-3 with TRBJ2-2; 8 bases are shared with TRBD1. The CDR3 nucleotides read TGTGCCAGCAGCTTACCCCGGACAGGGCAGTCCGGGGAGCTGTTTTTT. The encoded protein is CASSLPRTGQSGELFF.